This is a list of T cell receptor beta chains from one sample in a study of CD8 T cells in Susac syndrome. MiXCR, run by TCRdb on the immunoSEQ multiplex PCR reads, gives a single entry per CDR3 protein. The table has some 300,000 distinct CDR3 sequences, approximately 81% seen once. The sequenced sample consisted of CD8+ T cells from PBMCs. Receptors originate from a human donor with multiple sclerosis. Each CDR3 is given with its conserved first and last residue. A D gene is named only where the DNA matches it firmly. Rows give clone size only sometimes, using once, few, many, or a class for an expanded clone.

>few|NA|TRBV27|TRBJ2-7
TGTGCCAGCAGTTTGAGGTCAGGGGACGAGCAGTACTTC
CASSLRSGDEQYF
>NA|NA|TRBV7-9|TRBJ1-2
TGTGCCAGCAGCGACCACACCTTC
CASSDHTF
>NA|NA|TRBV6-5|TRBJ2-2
TGTGCCAGCACCTTCGGTAGGGGGTCCGGGGAGCTGTTTTTT
CASTFGRGSGELFF
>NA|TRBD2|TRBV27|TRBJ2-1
TGTGCCAGCGGTCTAGCGGGAGACCTCTACAATGAGCAGTTCTTC
CASGLAGDLYNEQFF
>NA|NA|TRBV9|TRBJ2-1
TGTGCCAGCAGCGTAGTAGGGCTACCTATCTATGAGCAGTTCTTC
CASSVVGLPIYEQFF
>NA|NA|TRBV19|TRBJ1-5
TGTGCCAGTAAGACAAGGGGTCAGCCCCAGCATTTT
CASKTRGQPQHF
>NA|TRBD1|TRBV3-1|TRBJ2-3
TGTGCCAGCAGCCAAGTAAGGACAGGAATCGGCACAGATACGCAGTATTTT
CASSQVRTGIGTDTQYF
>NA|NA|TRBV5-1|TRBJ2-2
TGCGCCAGCAGCTCACAGCGGAACACCGGGGAGCTGTTTTTT
CASSSQRNTGELFF
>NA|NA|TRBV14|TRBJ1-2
TGTGCCAGCAGCCGTTCTGGGATCGTCTATGGCTACACCTTC
CASSRSGIVYGYTF
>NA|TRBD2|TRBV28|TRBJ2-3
TGTGCCAGCAGTTTGGGCGGGAGGTTGTCAGATACGCAGTATTTT
CASSLGGRLSDTQYF
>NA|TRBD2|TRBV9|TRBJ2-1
TGTGCCAGCAGCTTAACTAGCGTCAATGAGCAGTTCTTC
CASSLTSVNEQFF
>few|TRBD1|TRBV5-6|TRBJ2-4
TGTGCCAGCAGCCTAGGACAGGGGGCGTCCAAAAACATTCAGTACTTC
CASSLGQGASKNIQYF
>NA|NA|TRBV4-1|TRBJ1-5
TGCGCCAGCAGCGCCCTCAGGGGTAGCAATCAGCCCCAGCATTTT
CASSALRGSNQPQHF
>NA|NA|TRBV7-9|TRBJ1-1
TGTGCCAGCAGCCAGGTCCTGCCCACTGAAGCTTTCTTT
CASSQVLPTEAFF
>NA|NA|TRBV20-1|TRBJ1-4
TGCAGTGCCAGCGACAGAGCAAATGAAAAACTGTTTTTT
CSASDRANEKLFF
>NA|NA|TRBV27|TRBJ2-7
TGTGCCAGCAGTTTAACGGGGCAGGGGAAGGAATCCTACGAGCAGTACTTC
CASSLTGQGKESYEQYF
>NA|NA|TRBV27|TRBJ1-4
TGTGCCAGCAGTTTAATACCAGGGGAACTAACTAATGAAAAACTGTTTTTT
CASSLIPGELTNEKLFF
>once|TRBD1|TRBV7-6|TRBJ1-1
TGTGCCAGCAGCGGAGAGACAGGGGGCTTGAGCACTGAAGCTTTCTTT
CASSGETGGLSTEAFF
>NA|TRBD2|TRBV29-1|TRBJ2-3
TGCAGCGTCGCGGGGGGACTAGCAGCTAGCACAGATACGCAGTATTTT
CSVAGGLAASTDTQYF
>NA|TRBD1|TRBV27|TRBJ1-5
TGTGCCAGCAGTCCACAGGGGGCTAACCAGCCCCAGCATTTT
CASSPQGANQPQHF
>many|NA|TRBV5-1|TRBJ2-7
TGCGCCAGCAGCTCCGACTACGAGCAGTACTTC
CASSSDYEQYF
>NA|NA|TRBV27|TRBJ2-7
TGTGCCAGCAGCTCGGCAGCCTCCCCCTACGAGCAGTACTTC
CASSSAASPYEQYF
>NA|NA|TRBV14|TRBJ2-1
TGTGCCAGCAGCCAAGAGCGGGCAGAAAGGGGCAATGAGCAGTTCTTC
CASSQERAERGNEQFF
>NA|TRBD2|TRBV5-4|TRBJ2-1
TGTGCCAGCAGCTGGGGTAGCGGGAGTAGGGAGCAGTTCTTC
CASSWGSGSREQFF
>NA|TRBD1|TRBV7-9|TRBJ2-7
TGTGCCAGCAGCCCGGGGAAGGGGGCCCATTACGAGCAGTACTTC
CASSPGKGAHYEQYF
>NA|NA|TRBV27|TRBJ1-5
TGTGCCACCGGTTGGCGCAATCAGCCCCAGCATTTT
CATGWRNQPQHF
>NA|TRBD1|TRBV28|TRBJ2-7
TGTGCCAGCAGTTTATGGAGACAGGGGTCCTACGAGCAGTACTTC
CASSLWRQGSYEQYF